One and the same sample provided the 30 T cell receptor beta chains below, sequenced in a study of cytomegalovirus exposure and HLA in healthy donors. The PCR ran on 60 Vbeta and 13 Jbeta primers. The assay was immunoSEQ multiplex PCR, and TCRdb's table has in-frame clones only and misses some. The sample has 150,000 to 200,000 clones; roughly four fifths are singletons. The sequenced sample consisted of PBMCs. Receptors originate from a girl aged 5-17 years in good health and CMV-seropositive.

The rearrangement joins TRBV10-3 to TRBJ1-2, with 8 bases fitting TRBD1. Germline V gene sequence: CDR1 ENHRY, CDR2 SYGVKD. This CDR3 is built from 13 residues. V shed 4 bases, J shed 4 bases, and the junction held 2 bases outside the gene matches. The CDR3 region is CAISGGQAYGYTF. As DNA, the CDR3 is TGTGCCATCAGTGGGGGACAGGCCTATGGCTACACCTTC.

CDR3 region: CASSRGQAWDEQFF. The DNA for the CDR3 is TGTGCCAGCAGCCGGGGACAGGCATGGGATGAGCAGTTCTTC. This sequence joins TRBV13 and TRBJ2-1; 8 bases fit TRBD1. The CDR3 has 14 amino acids. The V and J ends lost 5 bases and 8 bases, in that order; junction bases with no gene match: 8. Germline loops: CDR1 PRHDT, CDR2 FYEKMQ (reference sequence).

The sample holds a few counts of this clone. The chain joins TRBV7-6 to TRBJ2-1; 8 bases fit TRBD1. With 4 bases clipped from V and 10 bases from J, the junction kept 6 bases outside the gene matches. CDR3 length: 13 residues. Germline-derived CDR1 and CDR2 are SGHVS and FNYEAQ. The CDR3 sequence is CASSYGQGLEQFF. In nucleotides, the CDR3 is TGTGCCAGCAGCTACGGACAGGGCCTCGAGCAGTTCTTC.

CDR3: CASSDRLGAISGGETQYF. The CDR3 DNA reads TGTGCCAGCAGTGATCGTCTAGGGGCGATTAGCGGGGGTGAGACCCAGTACTTC. V is TRBV25-1 and J is TRBJ2-5; 9 bases line up with TRBD2. Per germline, CDR1 MGHDK and CDR2 SYGVNS. This CDR3 is built from 18 residues. The ends lost 3 bases at V and 5 bases at J; junction bases unmatched: 16.

This rearrangement joins TRBV19 to TRBJ1-1; unclear D gene. V gave up 3 bases and J gave up 5 bases, with 7 bases separating them. CDR3 length: 12 amino acids. Germline V gene data show CDR1 as LNHDA and CDR2 as SQIVND (reference sequence). The CDR3: CASSISETEAFF. CDR3 in DNA: TGTGCCAGTAGTATCAGCGAGACTGAAGCTTTCTTT. Based on the CDR3 plus reference TRBV19 and TRBJ1-1, the full variable domain is DGGITQSPKYLFRKEGQNVTLSCEQNLNHDAMYWYRQDPGQGLRLIYYSQIVNDFQKGDIAEGYSVSREKKESFPLTVTSAQKNPTAFYLCASSISETEAFFGQGTRLTVV.

The CDR3: CASSEAGVNTGELFF. The CDR3 region has the DNA TGTGCCAGCAGTGAAGCGGGGGTAAACACCGGGGAGCTGTTTTTT. This chain joins TRBV25-1 and TRBJ2-2; TRBD2 matches 7 bases. The CDR3 has 15 amino acids. Germline CDR1 is MGHDK and CDR2 is SYGVNS. The V segment lost 2 bases and the J segment 2 bases; nucleotides outside the gene matches: 2.

The genes are TRBV25-1 and TRBJ1-2; D is perhaps TRBD1 (5 bases). V lost 0 bases and J 0 bases, leaving 11 bases between the germline ends. The CDR3 runs to 16 residues. Germline loops: CDR1 MGHDK, CDR2 SYGVNS. The CDR3 coding sequence is TGTGCCAGCAGTGAATATTCGGCAGGGTCTAACTATGGCTACACCTTC. Translated: CASSEYSAGSNYGYTF.

The chain joins TRBV30 to TRBJ1-3; weak D call: TRBD1 (6 bases). The V and J ends lost 4 bases and 5 bases respectively, with 12 bases between them. CDR3 length equals 13 residues. Looked up from germline, CDR1 is GTSNPN and CDR2 is SVGIG (reference sequence). CDR3 bases: TGTGCCTGGAAAGAGGGGGACCGAAACACCATATATTTT. Its translation is CAWKEGDRNTIYF.

The gene calls are TRBV10-1 and TRBJ1-6, with 8 bases lining up with TRBD1. Per the germline V gene, CDR1 is WNHNN and CDR2 is SYGVQD (reference sequence). Trimming took 4 bases from V and 12 from J; bases not matched to a gene: 2. CDR3 size: 12 residues. The DNA for the CDR3 is TGCGCCAGCAGTGCCGACAGGGGACCCCTCCACTTT. It yields the protein CASSADRGPLHF.

The V gene is TRBV6-5, the J gene TRBJ1-1; 7 nucleotides match TRBD1. The J segment lost 1 base and the V segment lost 5 bases, leaving 7 bases of the junction unmatched. This CDR3 has 15 amino acids. Germline CDR1 and CDR2: MNHEY and SVGAGI. CDR3 loop: CASSQDRTWNTEAFF. Written as DNA, the CDR3 is TGTGCCAGCAGTCAGGACAGGACCTGGAACACTGAAGCTTTCTTT.

This chain joins TRBV5-1 and TRBJ1-5, with no clear D. The CDR3 extends over 15 amino acids. CDR1 SGHRS and CDR2 YFSETQ come from the germline V gene. V lost 0 bases, J lost 3 bases, and 10 bases lay in between. The CDR3 DNA reads as TGCGCCAGCAGCTTGGCCGGAGGGCTCAATCAGCCCCAGCATTTT. Encoded protein: CASSLAGGLNQPQHF.

The chain links TRBV29-1 to TRBJ2-4; maybe TRBD1 (5 bases). The germline CDR1 and CDR2 sequences are SQVTM and ANQGSEA. CDR3 length equals 15 residues. Trimming pared 7 bases from V and 0 bases from J, leaving 16 bases between. CDR3: CSASATVLAKNIQYF. The CDR3 DNA reads as TGCAGCGCTTCAGCGACAGTATTAGCCAAAAACATTCAGTACTTC.

The chain has TRBV5-1 and TRBJ2-1; D is possibly TRBD2 (6 bases). V dropped 2 bases and J dropped 6 bases, with 12 bases sitting between them. Germline values: CDR1 SGHRS, CDR2 YFSETQ. This CDR3 is 14 amino acids long. The CDR3 spells CASSFTNGGNEQFF. DNA of the CDR3: TGCGCCAGCAGCTTCACTAACGGGGGCAATGAGCAGTTCTTC.

In DNA form, the CDR3 reads TGTGCCAGCAGCTTGGGAGACAATGAGCAGTTCTTC. It specifies CASSLGDNEQFF. The chain links TRBV5-6 to TRBJ2-1; D is ambiguous. CDR1 and CDR2 (germline): SGHDT, YYEEEE. The CDR3 runs 12 residues. V lost 0 bases and J 5 bases, leaving 3 bases between the germline ends.

V gene TRBV6-1 combines with J gene TRBJ2-7; a weak D match, TRBD1 (5 bases). CDR3 length: 14 residues. CDR1 and CDR2 (germline): MNHNS, SASEGT. With 3 bases removed from V and 1 base from J, the gap between germline ends came to 10 bases. The CDR3 loop is CASSDRAASYEQYF. The DNA for the CDR3 is TGTGCCAGCAGTGACAGGGCCGCTTCCTACGAGCAGTACTTC.

The V call is TRBV25-1, the J call TRBJ2-2; 7 bases are shared with TRBD2. Germline V gene sequence: CDR1 MGHDK, CDR2 SYGVNS. V lost 4 bases and J lost 1; bases outside the gene matches: 3. The length of the CDR3 is 15 residues. CDR3 sequence (DNA): TGTGCCAGCAGTGTGGGCGGGGGGAACACCGGGGAGCTGTTTTTT. The encoded protein is CASSVGGGNTGELFF.

The chain recombines TRBV9 with TRBJ1-1; possibly TRBD1 for D (6 bases). The germline CDR1 and CDR2 sequences are SGDLS and YYNGEE. Trimming cost V 4 bases and J 1 base, with 14 bases left between them. The CDR3 is 15 amino acids. CDR3 protein: CASSSRTAGNTEAFF. The DNA of the CDR3 is TGTGCCAGCAGCTCCCGGACAGCCGGGAACACTGAAGCTTTCTTT.

The chain combines TRBV6-1 with TRBJ2-1, with 8 bases identical to TRBD1. Germline CDR1 MNHNS, CDR2 SASEGT. J was trimmed by 6 bases and V by 2 bases; bases with no gene match: 9. This CDR3 spans 16 amino acids. CDR3 protein: CASSETRDRTINEQFF. Written as DNA, the CDR3 is TGTGCCAGCAGTGAAACCCGGGACAGGACTATCAATGAGCAGTTCTTC.

V usage is TRBV5-1 and J usage is TRBJ2-5; 7 bases are a match to TRBD2. CDR1 SGHRS and CDR2 YFSETQ come from the germline V gene. CDR3 length equals 15 residues. After removal of 1 base from V and 4 bases from J, the junction contained 7 bases not matched to a gene. DNA of the CDR3: TGCGCCAGCAGCTTGTGGGGGGGTGAGGGAGAGACCCAGTACTTC. Translation: CASSLWGGEGETQYF. The full variable domain, rest sourced from reference TRBV5-1 and TRBJ2-5, is KAGVTQTPRYLIKTRGQQVTLSCSPISGHRSVSWYQQTPGQGLQFLFEYFSETQRNKGNFPGRFSGRQFSNSRSEMNVSTLELGDSALYLCASSLWGGEGETQYFGPGTRLLVL.

V usage is TRBV6-6 and J usage is TRBJ1-1, with D perhaps TRBD1 (5 bases). The CDR3 loop spans 15 amino acids. CDR1 is MNHNY, CDR2 SVGAGI, per germline (reference sequence). Trimming cost V 2 bases and J 7 bases, with 17 bases left between them. This chain's CDR3 is CASSYRAGRDSEAFF. CDR3 nucleotide sequence: TGTGCCAGCAGTTACAGGGCTGGCAGGGATAGTGAAGCTTTCTTT.

The chain employs TRBV11-3 and TRBJ2-1; the match to TRBD1 covers 8 bases. V trimming: 2 bases; J trimming: 4 bases; junction bases outside the gene matches: 7. Germline V lookup: CDR1 SGHNT, CDR2 YENEEA. The CDR3 consists of 16 residues. The CDR3 DNA reads as TGTGCCAGCAGCTTATCCTTTTGGACAGGGTACAATGAGCAGTTCTTC. Translation: CASSLSFWTGYNEQFF.

This clone has just a few counts. V gene TRBV4-2 combines with J gene TRBJ2-1; TRBD2 matches 9 bases. Germline lookup yields CDR1 LGHNA and CDR2 YNFKEQ. The trim removed 4 bases at V and 7 bases at J, leaving 8 bases unmatched. The CDR3 spans 15 residues. The CDR3 sequence is CASSPNLAGRNEQFF. In nucleotides, the CDR3 is TGTGCCAGCAGCCCTAACCTAGCGGGGCGGAATGAGCAGTTCTTC.

The chain couples TRBV7-2 to TRBJ1-4; 9 positions match TRBD1. V lost 6 bases and J lost 8; bases outside the gene matches: 7. Germline CDR1 is SGHTA and CDR2 is FQGNSA. The CDR3 totals 14 residues. The CDR3 spells CASSPDRGDEKLFF. DNA for the CDR3: TGTGCCAGCAGTCCCGACAGGGGGGACGAAAAACTGTTTTTT.

This chain connects TRBV9 to TRBJ1-2, with 10 bases lining up with TRBD1. CDR3 length: 15 amino acids. V shed 1 base and J 4 bases; nucleotides not matched to a gene: 4. The germline V gene encodes CDR1 SGDLS and CDR2 YYNGEE. CDR3 bases: TGTGCCAGCAGCGTATTGGGGACAGGGGTCTATGGCTACACCTTC. Residues: CASSVLGTGVYGYTF.

The chain has TRBV10-2 and TRBJ1-5; tentative D call: TRBD1 (6 bases). The V gene lost 9 bases and the J gene lost 1 base, with 7 bases spanning the gap. The V gene's germline CDR1 is WSHSY and CDR2 SAAADI. The length of the CDR3 is 12 residues. In nucleotides, the CDR3 is TGCGCCAGGGACAGAAGCAATCAGCCCCAGCATTTT. This gives the protein CARDRSNQPQHF.

The chain links TRBV5-1 to TRBJ2-1, with TRBD2 matching over 7 bases. CDR1 SGHRS and CDR2 YFSETQ come from the germline V gene. This CDR3 region has 16 residues. V shed 2 bases, J shed 1 base, and the junction held 6 bases outside the gene matches. The CDR3 DNA follows: TGCGCCAGCAGCTTACCTCGGGGGGTTTCCTACAATGAGCAGTTCTTC. Encoded protein: CASSLPRGVSYNEQFF. The full variable domain, its missing parts supplied by reference TRBV5-1 and TRBJ2-1, is KAGVTQTPRYLIKTRGQQVTLSCSPISGHRSVSWYQQTPGQGLQFLFEYFSETQRNKGNFPGRFSGRQFSNSRSEMNVSTLELGDSALYLCASSLPRGVSYNEQFFGPGTRLTVL.

The chain recombines TRBV29-1 with TRBJ1-2; 7 bases match TRBD1. V was pared by 3 bases and J by 7 bases, with 2 bases of the junction left unmatched. From germline, CDR1 is SQVTM and CDR2 ANQGSEA. The CDR3 length is 11 residues. Written as DNA, the CDR3 is TGCAGCGTTGACCGGGACAGTGGCTACACCTTC. Translated: CSVDRDSGYTF.

The rearrangement joins TRBV29-1 to TRBJ1-1, with 7 nucleotides matching TRBD1. Germline assignment: CDR1 SQVTM and CDR2 ANQGSEA. The V and J ends lost 4 bases and 7 bases, in that order; junction bases with no gene match: 9. CDR3 length equals 13 residues. CDR3 in amino acids: CSVGSRDRYEAFF. The CDR3 nucleotides are TGCAGCGTTGGTTCGAGGGACAGATATGAAGCTTTCTTT.

The chain links TRBV7-3 to TRBJ2-1; TRBD2 matches at 9 bases. The V and J ends lost 2 bases and 6 bases, in that order; junction bases with no gene match: 11. The length of the CDR3 is 17 residues. CDR1 SGHTA and CDR2 FQGTGA come from the germline V gene. CDR3 DNA: TGTGCCAGCAGCTTAGGGTCCAGCGGGGGGTTAGGCAATGAGCAGTTCTTC. Its translation is CASSLGSSGGLGNEQFF.

The chain uses TRBV6-5 and TRBJ2-7, with a possible D match to TRBD1 (6 bases). CDR1 and CDR2 from the germline V gene are MNHEY and SVGAGI. V was cut by 2 bases and J by 2 bases, with 10 bases left in between. This CDR3 is built from 14 residues. As DNA, the CDR3 is TGTGCCAGCAGTTACGGGGGCAGAACCTACGAGCAGTACTTC. Its translation: CASSYGGRTYEQYF.